The 9 T cell receptor beta chains below were found in one sample sequenced in a study of identical twins. TCRdb re-called the 5' RACE reads with MiXCR, one entry per CDR3 protein. The table includes nearly 900,000 distinct CDR3 sequences, roughly 12% detected once. Separately, the same data were catalogued under a study of yellow fever vaccine responses in identical twins.

Material: PBMCs. All receptors derive from a woman between 18 and 30 years old in good health.

There are a few counts of this clonotype. The chain couples TRBV6-5 to TRBJ2-7; D may be TRBD1 (5 bases). This CDR3 has 16 amino acids. From germline, CDR1 is MNHEY and CDR2 SVGAGI. Between the trimmed V and J ends, which lost 0 bases and 0 bases, there was a span of 12 bases. This CDR3 is CASSYSKDIPSYEQYF. Written as DNA, the CDR3 is TGTGCCAGCAGTTACTCGAAGGACATTCCCTCCTACGAGCAGTACTTC.

This chain uses TRBV6-6 with TRBJ2-3; D remains unclear. Germline CDR1 MNHNY, CDR2 SVGAGI (reference sequence). The CDR3 runs 13 residues. V gave up 6 bases and J gave up 2 bases, with 9 bases separating them. CDR3 bases: TGTGCCAGCAGGGATGAGAACACAGATACGCAGTATTTT. This translates into CASRDENTDTQYF.

The genes are TRBV2 and TRBJ2-1; weak D call: TRBD2 (5 bases). The CDR3 has 13 amino acids. CDR1 SNHLY and CDR2 FYNNEI come from the germline V gene. V dropped 7 bases and J dropped 0 bases, with 7 bases sitting between them. CDR3 sequence: CASNGNSYNEQFF. CDR3 DNA: TGTGCCAGCAACGGGAACTCCTACAATGAGCAGTTCTTC.

The sample holds a few counts of this clonotype. The genes are TRBV15 and TRBJ1-2; 7 bases map to TRBD1. Trimming removed 0 bases from V and 8 bases from J; junction bases left unmatched: 12. Germline CDR1 reads LNHNV; CDR2 reads YYDKDF (reference sequence). The CDR3 has 16 residues. CDR3 loop: CATSRDTTGIAGGYTF. The DNA of the CDR3 is TGTGCCACCAGCAGAGACACGACAGGGATCGCCGGGGGCTACACCTTC.

This clonotype occurred a few times. The rearrangement links TRBV7-9 to TRBJ2-5; D not certain. Between the trimmed V and J ends, which lost 5 bases and 4 bases, there was a span of 14 bases. The CDR3 is made up of 14 amino acids. Germline CDR1 SEHNR, CDR2 FQNEAQ (reference sequence). For the CDR3, the DNA is TGTGCCAGCAGCCGGGCCGGGCCAGGAGAGACCCAGTACTTC. It specifies CASSRAGPGETQYF.

This clonotype was counted between two and nine times. DNA of the CDR3: TGTGCCAGCAGCTCCAGGGTTCTGGGGAACGTTGAGCAGTTCTTC. Its translation: CASSSRVLGNVEQFF. The V call is TRBV7-9, the J call TRBJ2-1; maybe TRBD1 (5 bases). V lost 4 bases and J 9 bases, leaving 19 bases between the germline ends. Germline CDR1 reads SEHNR; CDR2 reads FQNEAQ (reference sequence). CDR3 length: 15 residues. The variable domain in full, with the rest retrieved from reference TRBV7-9 and TRBJ2-1, is DTGVSQNPRHKITKRGQNVTFRCDPISEHNRLYWYRQTLGQGPEFLTYFQNEAQLEKSRLLSDRFSAERPKGSFSTLEIQRTEQGDSAMYLCASSSRVLGNVEQFFGPGTRLTVL.

V and J are TRBV14 and TRBJ1-1; no reliable D call. Per the germline V gene, CDR1 is SGHDN and CDR2 is FVKESK. The CDR3 spans 13 residues. The germline V and J ends were trimmed by 5 bases and 8 bases, with 15 bases remaining between them. The CDR3 bases are TGTGCCAGCAGCTTAGTCACGGGAGTCGAAGCTTTCTTT. This sequence encodes CASSLVTGVEAFF.

The CDR3 sequence: CASSEAGTIGEKLFF. Here the CDR3 DNA reads TGTGCCAGCAGCGAGGCCGGGACAATTGGTGAAAAACTGTTTTTT. The chain joins TRBV7-9 to TRBJ1-4; maybe TRBD1 (6 bases). The CDR3 is 15 amino acids. Germline V CDR1 and CDR2: SEHNR, FQNEAQ (reference sequence). V was cut by 5 bases and J by 7 bases, with 17 bases left in between.

The gene calls are TRBV2 and TRBJ2-3, with 7 positions matching TRBD2. The CDR3 totals 17 residues. V lost 1 base, J lost 2 bases, and 9 bases stayed unmatched. CDR1 is SNHLY, CDR2 FYNNEI, per germline. CDR3 sequence (DNA): TGTGCCAGCAGTGAAGAGCGGGCGGGAGCTTACACAGATACGCAGTATTTT. This codes for CASSEERAGAYTDTQYF.